A single TCR beta chain is shown here with its context. Its antigen is undetermined. V was shortened by 4 bases and J by 0 bases, with 7 bases between the two germline ends. Germline CDR1 ENHRY, CDR2 SYGVKD. There are 15 residues in the CDR3. These data are taken from a study of blood T cells in healthy people across ages. The study, taken as a whole, reports: Comparison with aged donors showed that long-lived donors had more naive CD4+ cells and higher diversity.

PCR was performed a second time for roughly 7 to 11 cycles using a sample-barcoded 5' primer and a J-beta primer mix. Researchers report that each sample yielded at least 2.5 million CDR3-containing paired-end reads. In TCRdb, the 5' RACE reads were re-called with MiXCR into one record per CDR3 protein. The table records 850,000 to 1,300,000 distinct CDR3 sequences, 45% of them present only once. The chain couples TRBV10-3 to TRBJ2-6; D may match TRBD1 or TRBD2 (5 bases each). The source material was blood. The source is a woman aged 55-69 years in good health. The CDR3 DNA reads TGTGCCATCAGTGGGGGGAGCTCTGGGGCCAACGTCCTGACTTTC. The encoded protein is CAISGGSSGANVLTF.